The next 26 T cell receptor beta chains were all read from a single sample in a study of PD-1 blockade in classical Hodgkin lymphoma. TCRdb's table, derived via immunoSEQ multiplex PCR, lists solely in-frame clones and lacks some. The repertoire holds approximately 25,000 clones, with about 86% as singletons. There was relapse after autologous stem cell transplantation in every patient, and there was variation in brentuximab vedotin exposure. The source was peripheral blood mononuclear cells (PBMCs), collected before the second cycle of nivolumab. The receptor set was obtained from a human donor with classical Hodgkin lymphoma.

This chain connects TRBV6-5 to TRBJ2-7, with D perhaps matching TRBD2 (5 bases). This CDR3 is built from 13 residues. In germline, CDR1 is MNHEY, CDR2 SVGAGI. V was pared by 8 bases and J by 3 bases, with 14 bases between. The CDR3 loop is CASLDSVGYEQYF. The CDR3 bases are TGTGCCAGCTTGGACTCTGTGGGCTACGAGCAGTACTTC.

V and J are TRBV11-2 and TRBJ2-1, with 15 bases fitting TRBD2. Germline CDR1 SGHAT, CDR2 FQNNGV. The length of the CDR3 is 15 residues. V trimming: 5 bases; J trimming: 7 bases; junction bases outside the gene matches: 3. The CDR3 DNA is TGTGCCAGCAGCGGGACTAGCGGGAGGCAGAATGAGCAGTTCTTC. As protein: CASSGTSGRQNEQFF.

V usage is TRBV5-1 and J usage is TRBJ2-5, with 9 bases that match TRBD2. This CDR3 has 18 amino acids. Germline V CDR1 and CDR2: SGHRS, YFSETQ. Trimming removed 7 bases from V and 5 bases from J; junction bases left unmatched: 21. This chain's CDR3 is CASAHVWRGGREVETQYF. The DNA for the CDR3 is TGCGCCAGCGCCCACGTTTGGCGGGGGGGCCGGGAGGTGGAGACCCAGTACTTC.

This clone was detected once. V is TRBV9 and J is TRBJ2-7; TRBD1 aligns across 8 bases. Germline V gene lookup returns CDR1 SGDLS and CDR2 YYNGEE. The CDR3 consists of 16 residues. After removal of 0 bases from V and 2 bases from J, the junction contained 7 bases not matched to a gene. The CDR3 region is CASSVVRQGATYEQYF. CDR3 coding DNA: TGTGCCAGCAGCGTAGTGCGGCAGGGGGCCACCTACGAGCAGTACTTC.

This rearrangement joins TRBV5-1 to TRBJ1-2; 7 nucleotides agree with TRBD1. The CDR3 contains 15 residues. Germline V gene lookup returns CDR1 SGHRS and CDR2 YFSETQ. With 4 bases clipped from V and 10 bases from J, the junction kept 16 bases outside the gene matches. The CDR3 spells CASSRGDSQREDYTF. CDR3 coding DNA: TGCGCCAGCAGCCGGGGGGACAGCCAGAGGGAGGACTACACCTTC.

The V and J genes are TRBV19 and TRBJ1-4, with D tentatively TRBD1 (5 bases). The germline CDR1 and CDR2 sequences are LNHDA and SQIVND (reference sequence). This CDR3 is 15 amino acids long. Trimming shortened V by 7 bases and J by 3 bases, and 15 bases separated the two germline ends. As DNA, the CDR3 is TGTGCCAGTACCCCCCCGGGGGTTGCTAATGAAAAACTGTTTTTT. This translates into CASTPPGVANEKLFF.

The gene calls are TRBV4-2 and TRBJ2-2; D tentatively fits TRBD1 or TRBD2 (5 bases each). The CDR3 is 17 amino acids. CDR1 is LGHNA, CDR2 YNFKEQ, per germline. V was pared by 2 bases and J by 2 bases, with 15 bases between. CDR3 amino acids: CASSQLSGRFNTGELFF. CDR3 nucleotide sequence: TGTGCCAGCAGCCAATTATCGGGGCGATTTAACACCGGGGAGCTGTTTTTT.

The DNA of the CDR3 is TGTGCCAGTACCCAGAACAGGGGTTCCTACGAGCAGTACTTC. Protein sequence: CASTQNRGSYEQYF. V usage is TRBV5-5 and J usage is TRBJ2-7; 7 bases are a match to TRBD1. The J segment lost 1 base and the V segment lost 8 bases, leaving 9 bases of the junction unmatched. The germline CDR1 and CDR2 sequences are SGHKS and YYEKEE (reference sequence). There are 14 residues in the CDR3.

This sequence joins TRBV6-1 and TRBJ2-7; no firm D call. Trimming shortened V by 7 bases and J by 3 bases, and 7 bases separated the two germline ends. The CDR3 is 11 amino acids. CDR1 is MNHNS, CDR2 SASEGT, per germline. Written as DNA, the CDR3 is TGTGCCAGCACTGAGGACTACGAGCAGTACTTC. Its translation: CASTEDYEQYF.

The rearrangement links TRBV2 to TRBJ2-5, with 7 nucleotides matching TRBD2. The V gene's germline CDR1 is SNHLY and CDR2 FYNNEI. CDR3 length: 13 amino acids. Unmatched junction bases numbered 4, after V lost 7 bases and J lost 2 bases. In DNA, the CDR3 is TGTGCCAGCACGAGGGAGGGGCAAGAGACCCAGTACTTC. This encodes CASTREGQETQYF.

This clone was seen only a few times. The chain couples TRBV30 to TRBJ1-2, with 7 bases lining up with TRBD1. V was pared by 1 base and J by 3 bases, with 11 bases of the junction left unmatched. CDR1 is GTSNPN, CDR2 SVGIG, per germline (reference sequence). CDR3 length: 16 residues. The DNA of the CDR3 is TGTGCCTGGAGTGGGACAGGCCGCGAGTGGGACTATGGCTACACCTTC. It encodes CAWSGTGREWDYGYTF.

CDR3 residues: CASSVEQGLEQYF. The CDR3 DNA follows: TGTGCCAGCAGCGTCGAACAGGGTCTCGAGCAGTACTTC. This sequence joins TRBV9 and TRBJ2-7, with D maybe TRBD1 (6 bases). In germline, CDR1 is SGDLS, CDR2 YYNGEE. The CDR3 contains 13 residues. Trimming removed 2 bases at V and 6 bases at J, with 12 bases between.

The chain employs TRBV4-1 and TRBJ2-5; 9 bases align to TRBD1. V lost 3 bases to trimming and J lost 5 bases; unmatched junction nucleotides: 1. Germline CDR1 MGHRA, CDR2 YSYEKL. This CDR3 is 13 amino acids long. The CDR3 DNA reads as TGCGCCAGCAGCCAGGGACAGGGCGAGACCCAGTACTTC. This codes for CASSQGQGETQYF.

This rearrangement joins TRBV9 to TRBJ2-1; 10 bases are a match to TRBD2. The CDR3 length is 17 residues. Trimming removed 3 bases from V and 2 bases from J; junction bases left unmatched: 8. Germline CDR1 reads SGDLS; CDR2 reads YYNGEE. The CDR3 reads CASSGRLAGPAYNEQFF. The CDR3 DNA follows: TGTGCCAGCAGCGGCCGACTAGCGGGCCCTGCCTACAATGAGCAGTTCTTC.

The sample holds a few counts of this clone. The rearrangement links TRBV15 to TRBJ2-5; 9 bases map to TRBD1. The CDR3 covers 15 residues. Germline V gene lookup returns CDR1 LNHNV and CDR2 YYDKDF (reference sequence). V lost 3 bases to trimming and J lost 2 bases; unmatched junction nucleotides: 4. The CDR3 sequence is CATSSGQGSQETQYF. DNA of the CDR3: TGTGCCACCAGCAGTGGACAGGGGAGTCAAGAGACCCAGTACTTC.

V usage is TRBV27 and J usage is TRBJ2-1, with 9 bases matching TRBD1. CDR3 length equals 16 residues. The V gene end was trimmed by 4 bases and the J gene end by 8 bases; junction bases not matched to a gene: 12. Per germline, CDR1 MNHEY and CDR2 SMNVEV (reference sequence). For the CDR3, the DNA is TGTGCCAGCAGTTCCCATTGGGGACAGGGCGGGGATGAGCAGTTCTTC. Amino acids: CASSSHWGQGGDEQFF.

This clone was seen a single time. The chain couples TRBV6-6 to TRBJ2-1; 9 positions agree with TRBD2. Germline CDR1 and CDR2: MNHNY and SVGAGI (reference sequence). The ends lost 0 bases at V and 4 bases at J; junction bases unmatched: 4. CDR3 length: 16 amino acids. The CDR3 nucleotides are TGTGCCAGCAGTTACTCGGGACTAGCCCTATACAATGAGCAGTTCTTC. This codes for CASSYSGLALYNEQFF.

The chain employs TRBV11-3 and TRBJ2-2; no firm D call. The CDR3 has 13 amino acids. Trimming removed 3 bases from V and 4 bases from J, with 6 bases in between. From germline, CDR1 is SGHNT and CDR2 YENEEA. The CDR3 protein is CASSLKPTGELFF. The CDR3 coding sequence is TGTGCCAGCAGCTTGAAGCCCACCGGGGAGCTGTTTTTT.

The chain links TRBV5-1 to TRBJ2-3; 9 bases map to TRBD2. The V gene end was trimmed by 2 bases and the J gene end by 1 base; junction bases not matched to a gene: 8. The CDR3 loop spans 17 amino acids. CDR1 is SGHRS, CDR2 YFSETQ, per germline. CDR3: CASSLQIAGVGTDTQYF. The DNA for the CDR3 is TGCGCCAGCAGCTTACAGATAGCGGGAGTTGGCACAGATACGCAGTATTTT.

V usage is TRBV6-1 and J usage is TRBJ1-4, with D maybe TRBD1 (5 bases). The CDR3 contains 15 residues. CDR1 and CDR2 from the germline V gene are MNHNS and SASEGT. The ends were cut back, 8 bases at V and 4 bases at J, with 17 bases in the middle. CDR3 region: CASEMGGVGNEKLFF. The DNA for the CDR3 is TGTGCCAGCGAGATGGGAGGGGTTGGTAATGAAAAACTGTTTTTT.

The V and J genes are TRBV7-3 and TRBJ2-1; D is possibly TRBD2 (6 bases). V dropped 4 bases and J dropped 7 bases, with 17 bases sitting between them. Germline CDR1 is SGHTA and CDR2 is FQGTGA. The CDR3 consists of 15 residues. The CDR3 DNA is TGTGCCAGCAGCTCCCCCGGGAAGGCGGGGAATGAGCAGTTCTTC. As protein: CASSSPGKAGNEQFF.

The V gene is TRBV30, the J gene TRBJ2-7; D is uncertain. Germline CDR1 and CDR2: GTSNPN and SVGIG (reference sequence). This CDR3 has 13 residues. V was shortened by 1 base and J by 6 bases, with 13 bases between the two germline ends. CDR3: CAWSAGESTEQYF. DNA for the CDR3: TGTGCCTGGAGTGCTGGGGAATCTACCGAGCAGTACTTC.

This clone was detected a few times. The chain combines TRBV6-1 with TRBJ1-5; no reliable D call. V was shortened by 6 bases and J by 15 bases, with 21 bases between the two germline ends. Germline V CDR1 and CDR2: MNHNS, SASEGT. This CDR3 spans 13 amino acids. The CDR3 DNA is TGTGCCAGCAGATCCAGACGGTTTTTTCGAAGGCATTTT. Translation: CASRSRRFFRRHF.

This clone was seen a handful of times. The chain carries TRBV11-3 and TRBJ2-5, with 13 nucleotides matching TRBD2. Germline V gene sequence: CDR1 SGHNT, CDR2 YENEEA. The V and J ends lost 5 bases and 6 bases, in that order; junction bases with no gene match: 6. The CDR3 loop spans 15 amino acids. CDR3 amino acids: CASSPGTSGEKTQYF. CDR3 bases: TGTGCCAGCAGCCCGGGGACTAGCGGGGAAAAGACCCAGTACTTC.

This chain joins TRBV5-1 and TRBJ2-7; maybe TRBD1 (6 bases). The ends were cut back, 2 bases at V and 3 bases at J, with 12 bases in the middle. The germline gives CDR1 SGHRS, CDR2 YFSETQ. The CDR3 has 14 amino acids. The CDR3 sequence is CASSFRDNLYEQYF. Written as DNA, the CDR3 is TGCGCCAGCAGCTTTCGGGACAATCTCTACGAGCAGTACTTC.

This clone was picked up one time. This rearrangement joins TRBV6-6 to TRBJ2-3; D may be TRBD1 (6 bases). Germline V gives CDR1 MNHNY, CDR2 SVGAGI (reference sequence). V shed 3 bases and J shed 6 bases, with 7 bases lying between them. The CDR3 sequence is 12 residues long. CDR3 residues: CASSYRGDTQYF. In DNA form, the CDR3 reads TGTGCCAGCAGTTATAGGGGGGATACGCAGTATTTT.